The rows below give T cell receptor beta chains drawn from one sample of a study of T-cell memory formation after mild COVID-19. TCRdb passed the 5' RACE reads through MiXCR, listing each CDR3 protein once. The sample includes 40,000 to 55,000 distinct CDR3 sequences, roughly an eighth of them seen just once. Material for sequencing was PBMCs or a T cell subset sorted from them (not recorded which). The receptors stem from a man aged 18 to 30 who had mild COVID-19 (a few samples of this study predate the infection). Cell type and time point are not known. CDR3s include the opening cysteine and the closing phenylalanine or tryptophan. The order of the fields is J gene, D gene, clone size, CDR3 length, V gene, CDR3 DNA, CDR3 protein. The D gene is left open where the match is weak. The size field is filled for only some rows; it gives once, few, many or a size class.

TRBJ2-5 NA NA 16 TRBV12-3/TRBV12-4 TGTGCCAGCAATCGCCGGGGGGCCGAAGGGAGGGAGACCCAGTACTTC CASNRRGAEGRETQYF
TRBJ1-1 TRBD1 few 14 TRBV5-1 TGCGCCAGCAGCTGGGACAGGATGAACACTGAAGCTTTCTTT CASSWDRMNTEAFF
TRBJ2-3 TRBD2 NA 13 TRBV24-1 TGTGCCACTCAGACTAGCGGCACAGATACGCAGTATTTT CATQTSGTDTQYF
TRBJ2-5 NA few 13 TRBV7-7 TGTGCTAGCAGCTTTAGGAGGCGGGAGACCCAGTACTTC CASSFRRRETQYF
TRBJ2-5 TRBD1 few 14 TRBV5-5 TGTGCCAGCAGCTCTTACGACAGGGCGGAGACCCAGTACTTC CASSSYDRAETQYF
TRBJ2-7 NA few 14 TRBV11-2 TGTGCCAGCAGCTTCCCGGTGAGCTCCTACGAGCAGTACTTC CASSFPVSSYEQYF
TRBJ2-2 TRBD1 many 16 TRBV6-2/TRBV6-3 TGTGCCAGCAGTTATGGGACAGGGCGAGCGACAGGGGAGCTGTTTTTT CASSYGTGRATGELFF
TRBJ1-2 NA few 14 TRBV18 TGTGCCAGCTCACCAGGCCGGGACACCTCGGGCTACACCTTC CASSPGRDTSGYTF
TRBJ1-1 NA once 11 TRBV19 TGTGCCAGAGGGGAGGGCACTGAAGCTTTCTTT CARGEGTEAFF
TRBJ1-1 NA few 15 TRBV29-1 TGCAGCGCCTCCCAAGACGCCGGATTGAACACTGAAGCTTTCTTT CSASQDAGLNTEAFF
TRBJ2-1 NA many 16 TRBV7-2 TGTGCCAGCAGCTTATTTGGTAGGCTCTACTACAATGAGCAGTTCTTC CASSLFGRLYYNEQFF